The 2 T cell receptor beta chains below were found in one sample sequenced in a study of CD8+CD57+ T cells in acquired aplastic anemia. Whoever was chosen for sequencing had shown CD8+CD57+ cell expansion by flow cytometry. Genomic DNA, serving as template, underwent TCR beta VDJ and CDR3 profiling. TCRdb reprocessed the reads with MiXCR, giving one entry per CDR3 protein. The sample consists of approximately 220,000 distinct CDR3 sequences, more than 40% of them appearing once. Sequenced input: sorted CD4+, CD8+, or CD8+CD57+ T cells (not recorded which) from PBMCs. All receptors derive from a human donor with aplastic anemia.

Comments on this clonotype: This CDR3 is missing its conserved last phenylalanine or tryptophan, likely due to a read error. The limits of the CDR3 on the DNA are not certain, so only TCRdb's listed CDR3 is given. The chain carries TRBV25-1 and TRBJ1-1. The CDR3 numbers 16 amino acids, ends counted. CDR1 is MGHDK and CDR2 is SYGVNS in the germline V gene. CDR3 amino acids: CASSEVLLTMATPSVR.

This clonotype was observed many times. The V gene is TRBV7-9, the J gene TRBJ1-1; unclear D gene. V lost 5 bases and J 8 bases, leaving 15 bases between the germline ends. The CDR3 contains 13 residues. The germline V gene has CDR1 SEHNR and CDR2 FQNEAQ (reference sequence). Written as DNA, the CDR3 is TGTGCCAGCAGCCCGCGCTCCGCTCAGGAAGCTTTCTTT. The encoded protein is CASSPRSAQEAFF.